Only one count was recorded for the clone carrying this T cell receptor beta chain. This sample is part of a study of blood T cell repertoires in COVID-19. For the study at large: Both acute and convalescent COVID-19 samples were obtained from the United States, Italy and Spain. T cells, B-cell-depleted T cells, or PBMCs provided the cDNA or gDNA that served as material.

The CDR3 runs to 14 residues. Germline values: CDR1 SGHRS, CDR2 YFSETQ. The trim removed 3 bases at V and 4 bases at J, leaving 3 bases unmatched. Original processing methods: Reference gene primers were amplified, and this amplification served to estimate nucleated cell counts. The assay was immunoSEQ multiplex PCR, and TCRdb's table has in-frame clones only and misses some. V, J and clone size reflect that table, while D and trimming were determined from the DNA. The profile covers some 180,000 clones, with approximately 89% appearing a single time and roughly 7.7% taken by the ten largest. Sequenced input: peripheral blood. The receptor was isolated from a woman aged 55-69 years with acute or convalescent COVID-19. V usage is TRBV5-1 and J usage is TRBJ2-2; the match to TRBD2 covers 7 bases. The CDR3 nucleotides read TGCGCCAGCAGCTCGGGAGGAGGCACCGGGGAGCTGTTTTTT. Its translation is CASSSGGGTGELFF. The full variable domain, in which reference TRBV5-1 and TRBJ2-2 provide the parts outside the CDR3, is KAGVTQTPRYLIKTRGQQVTLSCSPISGHRSVSWYQQTPGQGLQFLFEYFSETQRNKGNFPGRFSGRQFSNSRSEMNVSTLELGDSALYLCASSSGGGTGELFFGEGSRLTVL.